The entry that follows covers one T cell receptor beta chain sequence. The target antigen is unknown. Data came from immunoSEQ multiplex PCR; TCRdb stores just in-frame clones and leaves some out. The repertoire holds tens of thousands of clones, roughly 85% seen once, with roughly 0.5% in the top ten. This sample was taken from a study of OX40 agonist ivuxolimab in advanced cancers. The germline V and J ends were trimmed by 3 bases and 0 bases, with 18 bases remaining between them. Germline V gene data show CDR1 as SGHNT and CDR2 as YYREEE (reference sequence). The CDR3 runs to 18 residues. General study findings and limits: In CD8+ T cells, expanded clones were on average more numerous than in CD4+.

The rearrangement links TRBV5-4 to TRBJ2-2; possible D gene TRBD1, 6 bases. This sequence was found in an adult with an advanced solid tumor such as melanoma, head and neck, liver or kidney cancer. Sequenced material: CD4+ or CD8+ T cells sorted from blood, taken in a trial of the OX40 agonist ivuxolimab. This CDR3 reads CASSYPTGSSANTGELFF. CDR3 DNA: TGTGCCAGCAGCTACCCGACAGGTTCTTCCGCGAACACCGGGGAGCTGTTTTTT.